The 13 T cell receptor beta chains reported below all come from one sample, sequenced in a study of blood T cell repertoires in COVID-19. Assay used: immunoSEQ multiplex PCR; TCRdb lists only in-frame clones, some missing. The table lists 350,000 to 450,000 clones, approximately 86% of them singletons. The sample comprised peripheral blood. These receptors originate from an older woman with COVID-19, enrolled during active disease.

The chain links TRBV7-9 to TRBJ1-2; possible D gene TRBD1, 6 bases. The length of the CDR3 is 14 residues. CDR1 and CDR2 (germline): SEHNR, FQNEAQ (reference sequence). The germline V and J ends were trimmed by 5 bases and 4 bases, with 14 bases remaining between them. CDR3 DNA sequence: TGTGCCAGCAGCGCTACCGGGACACCCTATGGCTACACCTTC. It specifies CASSATGTPYGYTF.

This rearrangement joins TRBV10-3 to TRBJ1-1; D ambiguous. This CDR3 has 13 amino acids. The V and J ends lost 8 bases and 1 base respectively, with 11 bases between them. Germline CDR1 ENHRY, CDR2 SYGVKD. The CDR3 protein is CAISTERNTEAFF. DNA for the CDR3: TGTGCCATCTCCACGGAGAGGAACACTGAAGCTTTCTTT.

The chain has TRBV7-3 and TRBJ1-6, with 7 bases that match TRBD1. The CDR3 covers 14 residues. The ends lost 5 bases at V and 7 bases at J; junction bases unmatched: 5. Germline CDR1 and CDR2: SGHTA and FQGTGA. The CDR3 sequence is CASSAGQLNSPLHF. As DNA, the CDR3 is TGTGCCAGCAGCGCGGGACAGCTAAATTCACCCCTCCACTTT.

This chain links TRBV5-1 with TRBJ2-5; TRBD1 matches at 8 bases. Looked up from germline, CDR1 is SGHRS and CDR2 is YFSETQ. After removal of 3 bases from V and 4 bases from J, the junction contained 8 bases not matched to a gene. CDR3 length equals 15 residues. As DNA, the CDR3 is TGCGCCAGCAGCTCCAGGACAGGGTCGCTAGAGACCCAGTACTTC. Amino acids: CASSSRTGSLETQYF.

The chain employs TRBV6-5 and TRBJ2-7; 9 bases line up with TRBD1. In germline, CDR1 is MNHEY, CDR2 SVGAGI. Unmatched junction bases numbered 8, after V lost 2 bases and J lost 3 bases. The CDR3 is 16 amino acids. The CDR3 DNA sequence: TGTGCCAGCAGTTACCGCCCGGACAGGGGCCTCTACGAGCAGTACTTC. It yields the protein CASSYRPDRGLYEQYF.

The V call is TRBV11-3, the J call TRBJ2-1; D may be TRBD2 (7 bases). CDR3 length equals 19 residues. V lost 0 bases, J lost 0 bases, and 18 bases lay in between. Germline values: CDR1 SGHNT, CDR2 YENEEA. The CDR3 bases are TGTGCCAGCAGCTTAGAACGGGGGGCCTTGGCCAGCTCCTACAATGAGCAGTTCTTC. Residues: CASSLERGALASSYNEQFF.

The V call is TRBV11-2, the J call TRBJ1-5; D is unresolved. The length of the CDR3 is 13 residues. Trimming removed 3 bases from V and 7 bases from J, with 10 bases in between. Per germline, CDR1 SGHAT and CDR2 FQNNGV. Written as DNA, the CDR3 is TGTGCCAGCAGCTTCCCAGGAATGCAGCCCCAGCATTTT. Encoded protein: CASSFPGMQPQHF.

The CDR3 here is CASSPSGAGDTQYF. The CDR3 nucleotides read TGTGCCAGCTCACCAAGCGGGGCGGGAGATACGCAGTATTTT. The chain links TRBV18 to TRBJ2-3, with TRBD2 matching over 7 bases. Germline values: CDR1 KGHSH, CDR2 LQKENI. Trimming removed 2 bases from V and 5 bases from J; junction bases left unmatched: 4. The CDR3 spans 14 residues.

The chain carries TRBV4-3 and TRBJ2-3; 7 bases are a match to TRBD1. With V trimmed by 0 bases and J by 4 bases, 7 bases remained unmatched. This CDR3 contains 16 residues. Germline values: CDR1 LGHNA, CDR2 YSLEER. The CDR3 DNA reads TGCGCCAGCAGCCAAGATACCTCCACAGGGGCAGATACGCAGTATTTT. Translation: CASSQDTSTGADTQYF.

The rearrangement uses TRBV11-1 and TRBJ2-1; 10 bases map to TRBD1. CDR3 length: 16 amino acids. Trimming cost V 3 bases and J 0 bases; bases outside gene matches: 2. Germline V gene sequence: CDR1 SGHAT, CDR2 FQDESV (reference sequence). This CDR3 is CASSFRDRGSYNEQFF. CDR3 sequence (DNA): TGTGCCAGCAGCTTCCGGGACAGGGGCTCCTACAATGAGCAGTTCTTC.

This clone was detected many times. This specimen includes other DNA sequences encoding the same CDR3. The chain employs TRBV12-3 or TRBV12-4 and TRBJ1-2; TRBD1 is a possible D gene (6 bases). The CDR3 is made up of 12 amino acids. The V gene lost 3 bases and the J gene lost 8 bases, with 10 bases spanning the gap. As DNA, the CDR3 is TGTGCCAGCAGTTTGTCCAGGGGAGGCTACACCTTC. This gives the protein CASSLSRGGYTF.

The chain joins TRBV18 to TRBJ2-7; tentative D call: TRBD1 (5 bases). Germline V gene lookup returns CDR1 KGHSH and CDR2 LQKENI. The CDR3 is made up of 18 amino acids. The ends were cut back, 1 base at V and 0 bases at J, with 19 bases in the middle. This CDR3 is CASSPLMSRAHSSYEQYF. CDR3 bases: TGTGCCAGCTCACCACTCATGTCCAGGGCCCATAGCTCCTACGAGCAGTACTTC.

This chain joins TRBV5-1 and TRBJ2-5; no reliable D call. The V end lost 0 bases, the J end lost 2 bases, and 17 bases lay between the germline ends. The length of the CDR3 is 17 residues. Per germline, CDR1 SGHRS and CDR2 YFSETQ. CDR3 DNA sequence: TGCGCCAGCAGCTTGGGGTTCAAGAGCCCCGGGCAAGAGACCCAGTACTTC. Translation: CASSLGFKSPGQETQYF.